This T cell receptor (beta chain) appears in the sequencing data of a study of blood T cell repertoires in COVID-19. Study overall: Sample material is recorded as cDNA or gDNA derived from T cells, B-cell-depleted T cells, or PBMCs.

This CDR3 region has 14 residues. The germline V gene has CDR1 SGHRS and CDR2 YFSETQ. Deletions cut 5 bases from V and 8 bases from J, with 18 bases between. Measured with immunoSEQ multiplex PCR; TCRdb has only the in-frame clones, and not every one. The repertoire holds about 67,000 clones, with roughly 79% as singletons. The material sequenced was peripheral blood. The clonotype was recovered from a woman aged 60-70 years with acute or convalescent COVID-19. The V and J genes are TRBV5-1 and TRBJ2-3; D is perhaps TRBD2 (6 bases). The CDR3 DNA reads TGCGCCAGCAGAATGACTAGTAAGGACGGTACGCAGTATTTT. Translated, it gives CASRMTSKDGTQYF.